These 28 T cell receptor beta chains were all obtained from the same sample, sequenced in a study of early T cells in non-severe SARS-CoV-2 infection. From the 5' RACE reads, TCRdb called clonotypes with MiXCR, one entry per CDR3 protein. The table shows about 50,000 distinct CDR3 sequences, with 8% to 10% occurring only once. The material sequenced was whole blood. The receptors were sampled from an adult who was a healthcare worker with PCR-confirmed SARS-CoV-2 infection or an uninfected control (not recorded which).

The chain uses TRBV28 and TRBJ1-1; a weak D match, TRBD1 (5 bases). The germline V gene encodes CDR1 MDHEN and CDR2 SYDVKM. This CDR3 region has 16 residues. The germline V and J ends were trimmed by 4 bases and 1 base, with 16 bases remaining between them. The CDR3 sequence: CASSSGRRGENTEAFF. The CDR3 region has the DNA TGTGCCAGCAGTTCTGGAAGGAGAGGGGAGAACACTGAAGCTTTCTTT.

This clonotype was observed a handful of times. This chain's CDR3 is CAEGGPEQYF. CDR3 DNA: TGTGCCGAAGGGGGGCCCGAGCAGTACTTC. The chain is built from TRBV6-2 or TRBV6-3 and TRBJ2-7, with D perhaps being TRBD1 or TRBD2 (6 bases each). Trimming took off 11 bases at V and 6 bases at J, with 11 bases between the two ends. From germline, CDR1 is MNHEY and CDR2 SVGEGT. The CDR3 spans 10 residues.

This chain joins TRBV12-3 or TRBV12-4 and TRBJ1-2; D is ambiguous. The CDR3 length is 11 residues. V lost 3 bases to trimming and J lost 8 bases, with 7 bases between them. The CDR3 is CASSLGTGYTF. CDR3 coding DNA: TGTGCCAGCAGTTTGGGCACAGGCTACACCTTC.

The V call is TRBV7-2, the J call TRBJ2-1; D might be TRBD1 or TRBD2, each matching 6 bases. Trimming took off 2 bases at V and 4 bases at J, with 12 bases between the two ends. In germline, CDR1 is SGHTA, CDR2 FQGNSA. The CDR3 has 15 residues. Here the CDR3 reads CASSLSWGAYNEQFF. The CDR3 DNA reads TGTGCCAGCAGCTTAAGTTGGGGGGCATACAATGAGCAGTTCTTC. Full variable domain (outside the CDR3, taken from reference TRBV7-2 and TRBJ2-1): GAGVSQSPSNKVTEKGKDVELRCDPISGHTALYWYRQSLGQGLEFLIYFQGNSAPDKSGLPSDRFSAERTGGSVSTLTIQRTQQEDSAVYLCASSLSWGAYNEQFFGPGTRLTVL.

Here the CDR3 DNA reads TGTGCCAGCAGCTTGGTTGACGAGCAGTACTTC. Its protein is CASSLVDEQYF. V usage is TRBV5-6 and J usage is TRBJ2-7, with D unresolved. The CDR3 sequence is 11 residues long. The V end was cut by 0 bases, the J end by 5 bases, with 3 bases between. The germline CDR1 and CDR2 sequences are SGHDT and YYEEEE.

CDR3 sequence: CASSLSRVLSTDTQYF. In DNA form, the CDR3 reads TGTGCCAGCAGCTTGAGTAGGGTTCTGAGCACAGATACGCAGTATTTT. V is TRBV5-5 and J is TRBJ2-3; D remains unclear. The CDR3 has 16 amino acids. The ends were cut back, 1 base at V and 0 bases at J, with 12 bases in the middle. The germline CDR1 and CDR2 sequences are SGHKS and YYEKEE (reference sequence).

V usage is TRBV11-1 and J usage is TRBJ2-3; no firm D call. Per germline, CDR1 SGHAT and CDR2 FQDESV (reference sequence). V gave up 5 bases and J gave up 1 base, with 10 bases separating them. The CDR3 covers 14 residues. The CDR3 reads CASSVIHGTDTQYF. CDR3 nucleotides: TGTGCCAGCAGCGTAATTCACGGCACAGATACGCAGTATTTT. The full variable domain, completed using reference TRBV11-1 and TRBJ2-3, is EAEVAQSPRYKITEKSQAVAFWCDPISGHATLYWYRQILGQGPELLVQFQDESVVDDSQLPKDRFSAERLKGVDSTLKIQPAELGDSAMYLCASSVIHGTDTQYFGPGTRLTVL.

This clonotype has just a few counts. The chain recombines TRBV20-1 with TRBJ2-4; unclear D gene. The V end lost 5 bases, the J end lost 6 bases, and 8 bases lay between the germline ends. Germline V gene sequence: CDR1 DFQATT, CDR2 SNEGSKA (reference sequence). This CDR3 has 11 residues. CDR3 sequence: CSALQRNIQYF. The CDR3 DNA reads as TGCAGTGCTTTACAGAGAAACATTCAGTACTTC.

This clonotype qualifies as hyperexpanded. The chain combines TRBV5-6 with TRBJ1-6; D remains ambiguous. CDR3 size: 16 residues. Trimming removed 4 bases at V and 4 bases at J, with 15 bases between. The germline V gene has CDR1 SGHDT and CDR2 YYEEEE. CDR3 protein: CASSQGLSGYNSPLHF. The CDR3 DNA reads TGTGCCAGCAGCCAAGGACTTTCGGGGTATAATTCACCCCTCCACTTT.

In DNA, the CDR3 is TGCGCCAGCAGCCGGGACAGGAACACCGGGGAGCTGTTTTTT. It is translated as CASSRDRNTGELFF. This chain uses TRBV5-1 with TRBJ2-2; 7 nucleotides agree with TRBD1. Germline V gene lookup returns CDR1 SGHRS and CDR2 YFSETQ. This CDR3 contains 14 residues. The junction had 1 base not matched to a gene; V was cut back by 4 bases and J by 1 base.

The rearrangement links TRBV12-3 or TRBV12-4 to TRBJ2-1; D not certain. This CDR3 spans 12 amino acids. V lost 3 bases and J lost 7, with 7 bases in between. The CDR3 DNA is TGTGCCAGCAGTTTCGGCCTTAATGAGCAGTTCTTC. Its translation: CASSFGLNEQFF.

The V and J genes are TRBV7-3 and TRBJ2-1, with 14 bases aligning to TRBD2. The CDR3 has 15 residues. The V segment lost 8 bases and the J segment 9 bases; nucleotides outside the gene matches: 9. Looked up from germline, CDR1 is SGHTA and CDR2 is FQGTGA. The CDR3 DNA follows: TGTGCCAGCTCCCCAACCGGGACTAGCGGGGGTGAGCAGTTCTTC. It codes for CASSPTGTSGGEQFF.

V and J are TRBV29-1 and TRBJ1-2; unclear D gene. Germline V gene lookup returns CDR1 SQVTM and CDR2 ANQGSEA. Trimming took off 5 bases at V and 6 bases at J, with 16 bases between the two ends. The CDR3 loop spans 13 amino acids. In nucleotides, the CDR3 is TGCAGCGTTCCTTCCGGCACGGGTGATGGCTACACCTTC. Protein product: CSVPSGTGDGYTF.

This clonotype was counted only a few times. The chain joins TRBV29-1 to TRBJ2-7, with 9 bases that match TRBD1. V lost 6 bases to trimming and J lost 4 bases; unmatched junction nucleotides: 4. This CDR3 region has 12 residues. From germline, CDR1 is SQVTM and CDR2 ANQGSEA. The CDR3: CSVVQGAYEQYF. The CDR3 nucleotides read TGCAGCGTGGTACAGGGGGCTTACGAGCAGTACTTC.

This clonotype was seen at least ten times. The CDR3 here is CASSSYRGLETEAFF. The CDR3 region has the DNA TGCGCCAGCAGCTCATACAGGGGGCTAGAGACTGAAGCTTTCTTT. The V gene is TRBV5-1, the J gene TRBJ1-1; the match to TRBD1 covers 9 bases. CDR1 is SGHRS, CDR2 YFSETQ, per germline. The length of the CDR3 is 15 residues. V gave up 3 bases and J gave up 5 bases; unmatched junction bases: 8. Full variable domain (remainder filled in from reference TRBV5-1 and TRBJ1-1): KAGVTQTPRYLIKTRGQQVTLSCSPISGHRSVSWYQQTPGQGLQFLFEYFSETQRNKGNFPGRFSGRQFSNSRSEMNVSTLELGDSALYLCASSSYRGLETEAFFGQGTRLTVV.

This clonotype was observed a handful of times. The V gene is TRBV12-3 or TRBV12-4, the J gene TRBJ2-2; TRBD1 aligns across 8 bases. Trimming took 5 bases from V and 7 from J; bases not matched to a gene: 6. The CDR3 totals 14 residues. The CDR3 region has the DNA TGTGCCAGCAGTACCGGGACAGGTCACGGGGAGCTGTTTTTT. Encoded protein: CASSTGTGHGELFF.

The chain is built from TRBV20-1 and TRBJ1-1; the match to TRBD1 covers 9 bases. This CDR3 is built from 16 residues. Germline CDR1 is DFQATT and CDR2 is SNEGSKA (reference sequence). V dropped 0 bases and J dropped 2; count of bases not matched to a gene: 7. CDR3 coding DNA: TGCAGTGCTAGAGATCGGCGGACAGGGGAAAACACTGAAGCTTTCTTT. Translation gives CSARDRRTGENTEAFF.

This clonotype appeared a few times. The rearrangement links TRBV2 to TRBJ1-1; D unresolved. V dropped 1 base and J dropped 7 bases, with 7 bases sitting between them. CDR3 size: 12 residues. The germline V gene encodes CDR1 SNHLY and CDR2 FYNNEI. The CDR3 loop is CASSEDHGEAFF. CDR3 nucleotides: TGTGCCAGCAGTGAAGACCATGGTGAAGCTTTCTTT.

In this sample, this clonotype turned up a few times. The V and J genes are TRBV7-6 and TRBJ2-3; the D gene is possibly TRBD2 (5 bases). The V end was cut by 0 bases, the J end by 6 bases, with 19 bases between. This CDR3 contains 17 residues. Germline CDR1 reads SGHVS; CDR2 reads FNYEAQ. Written as DNA, the CDR3 is TGTGCCAGCAGCTTAGCTAACCCGGGAAACGACAAGGATACGCAGTATTTT. Amino acid sequence: CASSLANPGNDKDTQYF.

This clonotype was recorded many times. The genes are TRBV11-2 and TRBJ2-2, with TRBD2 matching 9 bases. J gave up 5 bases and V 6 bases, and 4 bases lay outside the gene matches. Germline values: CDR1 SGHAT, CDR2 FQNNGV. The CDR3 is made up of 14 amino acids. The CDR3 DNA reads TGTGCCAGCAGTGGACTAGCGAGGACCGGGGAGCTGTTTTTT. It codes for CASSGLARTGELFF.

V and J are TRBV29-1 and TRBJ2-2; 8 bases match TRBD2. V was clipped by 5 bases and J by 4 bases; unmatched bases: 0. The CDR3 is 12 amino acids. CDR1 SQVTM and CDR2 ANQGSEA come from the germline V gene. For the CDR3, the DNA is TGCAGCGTTAGCGGGAGCACCGGGGAGCTGTTTTTT. Translating it yields CSVSGSTGELFF.

V gene TRBV7-2 combines with J gene TRBJ2-7; tentatively, D is TRBD2 (6 bases). Germline CDR1 reads SGHTA; CDR2 reads FQGNSA. CDR3 length equals 14 residues. V was pared by 8 bases and J by 0 bases, with 14 bases between. For the CDR3, the DNA is TGTGCCAGCGTATCTAGCGTAAGCTCCTACGAGCAGTACTTC. Residues: CASVSSVSSYEQYF.

This clonotype was detected ten times or more. The chain carries TRBV28 and TRBJ2-3; D uncertain. Germline CDR1 MDHEN, CDR2 SYDVKM. Trimming cost V 3 bases and J 4 bases, with 5 bases left between them. The length of the CDR3 is 12 residues. CDR3 sequence reads: CASSFSPDTQYF. Written as DNA, the CDR3 is TGTGCCAGCAGTTTTAGTCCAGATACGCAGTATTTT.

This clonotype has a count of ten or more. The rearrangement uses TRBV20-1 and TRBJ2-3, with a weak D call TRBD2 (5 bases). V lost 3 bases, J lost 5 bases, and 12 bases lay in between. The CDR3 is made up of 13 amino acids. Germline CDR1 DFQATT, CDR2 SNEGSKA (reference sequence). DNA for the CDR3: TGCAGTGCTAGGGAAAGCGGACGAGATACGCAGTATTTT. Translated, it gives CSARESGRDTQYF.

The chain employs TRBV11-2 and TRBJ2-1; D gene unclear. From germline, CDR1 is SGHAT and CDR2 FQNNGV. This CDR3 has 12 residues. The ends were cut back, 1 base at V and 10 bases at J, with 8 bases in the middle. In nucleotides, the CDR3 is TGTGCCAGCAGCTTAGGTTTGCGAGAGCAGTTCTTC. Encoded protein: CASSLGLREQFF.

This clonotype occurred a few times. CDR3 loop: CASSGRGALGYTF. The CDR3 DNA sequence: TGTGCCAGCAGCGGGAGGGGGGCGCTTGGCTACACCTTC. This chain joins TRBV12-3 or TRBV12-4 and TRBJ1-2, with D possibly being TRBD1 (6 bases). Deletions cut 6 bases from V and 7 bases from J, with 15 bases between. This CDR3 comprises 13 residues.

V gene TRBV6-5 combines with J gene TRBJ2-1; D perhaps matches TRBD1 (6 bases). V dropped 1 base and J dropped 8 bases, with 18 bases sitting between them. The CDR3 contains 16 residues. Germline V gene data show CDR1 as MNHEY and CDR2 as SVGAGI. CDR3 sequence (DNA): TGTGCCAGCAGTTACTGGACAGAGCTTCGATTACATGAGCAGTTCTTC. Translated, it gives CASSYWTELRLHEQFF.

Here the CDR3 reads CATSRVRQDNEKLFF. The CDR3 DNA follows: TGTGCCACCAGCAGAGTTCGGCAAGATAATGAAAAACTGTTTTTT. The chain employs TRBV15 and TRBJ1-4, with no clear D. Trimming removed 1 base from V and 4 bases from J, with 10 bases in between. CDR3 length equals 15 residues. CDR1 is LNHNV, CDR2 YYDKDF, per germline (reference sequence). Based on the CDR3 plus reference TRBV15 and TRBJ1-4, the full variable domain is DAMVIQNPRYQVTQFGKPVTLSCSQTLNHNVMYWYQQKSSQAPKLLFHYYDKDFNNEADTPDNFQSRRPNTSFCFLDIRSPGLGDTAMYLCATSRVRQDNEKLFFGSGTQLSVL.